This entry describes one TCR beta chain. This entry comes from a study of cytomegalovirus exposure and HLA in healthy donors. It was with 60 Vbeta and 13 Jbeta primers that the PCR ran. Profiled with immunoSEQ multiplex PCR; TCRdb holds only in-frame clones, not every one. The profile shows approximately 87,000 clones, roughly 79% of them singletons. In germline, CDR1 is LNHDA, CDR2 SQIVND (reference sequence). Trimming removed 3 bases from V and 0 bases from J, with 21 bases in between. The CDR3 covers 18 residues. The chain uses TRBV19 and TRBJ2-7, with D maybe TRBD1 (6 bases). The TCR comes from a woman between 65 and 79 years old in good health and CMV-seropositive. The specimen sequenced was PBMCs. CDR3 DNA: TGTGCCAGTAGTATGGTCCCCTCAGGGGTCCCCTACTCCTACGAGCAGTACTTC. This encodes CASSMVPSGVPYSYEQYF.